The present T cell receptor (beta chain) was sequenced within a study of blood T cell repertoires in COVID-19. Study-level information: There were acute and convalescent COVID-19 samples, and they came from the United States, Italy and Spain. T cells, B-cell-depleted T cells, or PBMCs provided the cDNA or gDNA that served as material.

Clinical history as reported by participants underpinned cohort assignment. Between the trimmed V and J ends, which lost 3 bases and 2 bases, there was a span of 13 bases. The germline V gene has CDR1 KGHDR and CDR2 SFDVKD. The CDR3 has 16 residues. Some clones are missing from TCRdb's copy, which holds only in-frame ones; the method was immunoSEQ multiplex PCR. The sample includes some 260,000 clones, 84% of them seen just once. Sequencing was done on a sample of PBMCs or T cells enriched from blood (not recorded which). The chain couples TRBV24-1 to TRBJ1-5, with D possibly matching TRBD1 (5 bases). The TCR originated in a man aged 25-40 years with acute COVID-19. CDR3 sequence (DNA): TGTGCCACCAGTGATAGTAGGGGTTTGGGCAATCAGCCCCAGCATTTT. Encoded protein: CATSDSRGLGNQPQHF.